A selection of T cell receptor beta chains follows, all from one sample in a study of blood T cell repertoires in COVID-19. Produced via immunoSEQ multiplex PCR; TCRdb's table is partial and in-frame only. The profile shows 200,000 to 250,000 clones, approximately 86% of them singletons. Sequencing input: peripheral blood. These receptors were taken from a woman between 65 and 79 years old with active or convalescent COVID-19. The CDR3 runs from the conserved cysteine through the conserved F or W. The D gene is left open where the match is weak. Only some rows state a clone size, as once, few, many or a class for expanded clones.

CDR3 length: 14
V gene: TRBV5-1
D gene: TRBD1
clone size: NA
J gene: TRBJ1-4
CDR3 protein: CASSLGTVNEKLFF
CDR3 DNA: TGCGCCAGCAGCTTAGGGACAGTTAATGAAAAACTGTTTTTT

CDR3 length: 14
V gene: TRBV15
D gene: NA
clone size: NA
J gene: TRBJ2-7
CDR3 protein: CATSRGGEAYEQYF
CDR3 DNA: TGTGCCACCAGCAGAGGCGGGGAGGCCTACGAGCAGTACTTC

CDR3 length: 13
V gene: TRBV6-5
D gene: TRBD1
clone size: NA
J gene: TRBJ1-1
CDR3 protein: CASSRDRGSEAFF
CDR3 DNA: TGTGCCAGCAGCCGGGACAGGGGGTCTGAAGCTTTCTTT

CDR3 length: 15
V gene: TRBV7-3
D gene: TRBD2
clone size: NA
J gene: TRBJ2-1
CDR3 protein: CASSIAGASYNEQFF
CDR3 DNA: TGTGCCAGCAGTATAGCGGGGGCCTCCTACAATGAGCAGTTCTTC

CDR3 length: 14
V gene: TRBV25-1
D gene: NA
clone size: NA
J gene: TRBJ1-5
CDR3 protein: CASSETGFNQPQHF
CDR3 DNA: TGTGCCAGCAGTGAAACAGGGTTCAATCAGCCCCAGCATTTT

CDR3 length: 15
V gene: TRBV4-3
D gene: NA
clone size: NA
J gene: TRBJ2-7
CDR3 protein: CASSQGRGSTYEQYF
CDR3 DNA: TGCGCCAGCAGCCAAGGGCGGGGCAGTACCTACGAGCAGTACTTC

CDR3 length: 15
V gene: TRBV4-1
D gene: TRBD1
clone size: few
J gene: TRBJ1-5
CDR3 protein: CASSQAGQGSQPQHF
CDR3 DNA: TGCGCCAGCAGCCAAGCGGGACAGGGAAGCCAGCCCCAGCATTTT

CDR3 length: 16
V gene: TRBV2
D gene: TRBD1
clone size: NA
J gene: TRBJ1-5
CDR3 protein: CASSPRQGGSNQPQHF
CDR3 DNA: TGTGCCAGCAGTCCCCGACAGGGAGGTAGCAATCAGCCCCAGCATTTT

CDR3 length: 14
V gene: TRBV11-3
D gene: TRBD2
clone size: NA
J gene: TRBJ2-1
CDR3 protein: CASSHPGTTNEQFF
CDR3 DNA: TGTGCCAGCAGCCACCCAGGGACTACCAATGAGCAGTTCTTC

CDR3 length: 17
V gene: TRBV18
D gene: TRBD1
clone size: NA
J gene: TRBJ2-7
CDR3 protein: CASSLTGTGGYMGEQYF
CDR3 DNA: TGTGCCAGCTCACTAACCGGGACAGGGGGATATATGGGCGAGCAGTACTTC

CDR3 length: 13
V gene: TRBV5-1
D gene: NA
clone size: NA
J gene: TRBJ1-5
CDR3 protein: CASSLAGNQPQHF
CDR3 DNA: TGCGCCAGCAGCTTGGCTGGCAATCAGCCCCAGCATTTT

CDR3 length: 12
V gene: TRBV14
D gene: TRBD1
clone size: NA
J gene: TRBJ1-2
CDR3 protein: CASSRDRVGYTF
CDR3 DNA: TGTGCCAGCAGCCGTGACAGGGTTGGCTACACCTTC

CDR3 length: 13
V gene: TRBV3-1/TRBV3-2
D gene: NA
clone size: few
J gene: TRBJ2-7
CDR3 protein: CASSLGGSAEQYF
CDR3 DNA: TGTGCCAGCAGCCTTGGGGGGTCGGCCGAGCAGTACTTC

CDR3 length: 14
V gene: TRBV11-2
D gene: TRBD2
clone size: NA
J gene: TRBJ2-7
CDR3 protein: CASSFGGGPPEQYF
CDR3 DNA: TGTGCCAGCAGCTTTGGCGGGGGGCCTCCCGAGCAGTACTTC

CDR3 length: 13
V gene: TRBV7-8
D gene: NA
clone size: NA
J gene: TRBJ1-5
CDR3 protein: CASSLARDQPQHF
CDR3 DNA: TGTGCCAGCAGCTTAGCGAGAGATCAGCCCCAGCATTTT